The 28 T cell receptor beta chains reported below all come from one sample, sequenced in a study of T cell repertoires in cytomegalovirus infection. TCRdb reprocessed the reads via MiXCR and lists one record per CDR3 protein. Among roughly 230,000 distinct CDR3 sequences listed, over 20% were seen once. Source material: CD8+ T cells from PBMCs. The receptors shown here come from a human donor in good health (CMV status not recorded). Some clones in this sample may be carry-over from other donors' samples.

This clonotype was detected a few times. J is TRBJ2-1 and V is TRBV4-1; D is uncertain. CDR1 is MGHRA, CDR2 YSYEKL, per germline. Trimming left V 4 bases short and J 2 bases short, with 12 bases between. This CDR3 is built from 15 residues. The CDR3 DNA reads TGCGCCAGCAGCCTGGGCAGAGAAACCTACAATGAGCAGTTCTTC. Translated: CASSLGRETYNEQFF.

J is TRBJ2-3 and V is TRBV20-1; 10 bases agree with TRBD2. The CDR3 totals 18 residues. The germline gives CDR1 DFQATT, CDR2 SNEGSKA (reference sequence). The junction had 14 bases not matched to a gene; V was cut back by 3 bases and J by 2 bases. The CDR3: CSASTFELAGEFTDTQYF. Here the CDR3 DNA reads TGCAGTGCTAGTACATTCGAGCTAGCGGGGGAATTCACAGATACGCAGTATTTT.

The chain combines TRBV20-1 with TRBJ2-1; 7 bases align to TRBD2. The trim removed 2 bases at V and 7 bases at J, leaving 5 bases unmatched. Germline V CDR1 and CDR2: DFQATT, SNEGSKA (reference sequence). CDR3 size: 13 residues. As DNA, the CDR3 is TGCAGTGCTAGACCCCGGGGGGTGAATGAGCAGTTCTTC. Residues: CSARPRGVNEQFF.

The V and J genes are TRBV15 and TRBJ1-2, with 9 positions matching TRBD1. The CDR3 covers 16 residues. The V segment lost 0 bases and the J segment 5 bases; nucleotides outside the gene matches: 7. Germline CDR1 is LNHNV and CDR2 is YYDKDF (reference sequence). Written as DNA, the CDR3 is TGTGCCACCAGCAGAGACTTGACAGGGGGAGGGTATGGCTACACCTTC. Its protein is CATSRDLTGGGYGYTF.

CDR3 sequence: CASSSERGAGDEQFF. CDR3 nucleotide sequence: TGTGCCAGCAGTTCTGAGCGGGGGGCCGGGGATGAGCAGTTCTTC. The chain is built from TRBV28 and TRBJ2-1; TRBD2 agrees at 9 bases. Germline lookup yields CDR1 MDHEN and CDR2 SYDVKM. This CDR3 has 15 amino acids. The trim removed 4 bases at V and 8 bases at J, leaving 9 bases unmatched.

The chain recombines TRBV7-9 with TRBJ2-2; no clear D gene. Germline values: CDR1 SEHNR, CDR2 FQNEAQ (reference sequence). V shed 4 bases and J shed 2 bases, with 11 bases lying between them. This CDR3 contains 15 residues. The CDR3 DNA follows: TGTGCCAGCAGCTCGAGTACGGTTAACACCGGGGAGCTGTTTTTT. It encodes CASSSSTVNTGELFF. The full variable domain, rest sourced from reference TRBV7-9 and TRBJ2-2, is DTGVSQNPRHKITKRGQNVTFRCDPISEHNRLYWYRQTLGQGPEFLTYFQNEAQLEKSRLLSDRFSAERPKGSFSTLEIQRTEQGDSAMYLCASSSSTVNTGELFFGEGSRLTVL.

Only one count was recorded for this clonotype. The chain links TRBV27 to TRBJ2-1; TRBD1 might be the D (6 bases). V lost 5 bases and J lost 4, with 15 bases in between. This CDR3 spans 15 amino acids. Germline CDR1 MNHEY, CDR2 SMNVEV (reference sequence). DNA of the CDR3: TGTGCCAGCAGTACCTCAGGGGCGAGGTACAATGAGCAGTTCTTC. As protein: CASSTSGARYNEQFF.

This clonotype was detected a few times. The rearrangement links TRBV4-1 to TRBJ2-1; TRBD2 is a possible D gene (5 bases). Looked up from germline, CDR1 is MGHRA and CDR2 is YSYEKL. The V end was cut by 3 bases, the J end by 0 bases, with 12 bases between. CDR3 length: 16 residues. CDR3 nucleotides: TGCGCCAGCAGCCACCGGGGAGCAACCTCCTACAATGAGCAGTTCTTC. It codes for CASSHRGATSYNEQFF.

This clonotype was detected only a few times. The chain uses TRBV20-1 and TRBJ2-7; D is unresolved. The germline V gene encodes CDR1 DFQATT and CDR2 SNEGSKA (reference sequence). This CDR3 spans 15 amino acids. The V gene lost 3 bases and the J gene lost 0 bases, with 15 bases spanning the gap. The CDR3 is CSARATALSSYEQYF. In DNA form, the CDR3 reads TGCAGTGCTAGGGCTACAGCTTTGAGCTCCTACGAGCAGTACTTC.

The CDR3 loop is CSASPLRWTSGGSRDTQYF. CDR3 in DNA: TGCAGTGCTAGCCCTCTACGATGGACTAGCGGGGGTTCTAGAGATACGCAGTATTTT. The genes are TRBV20-1 and TRBJ2-3, with TRBD2 identical over 13 bases. The CDR3 spans 19 residues. Germline CDR1 is DFQATT and CDR2 is SNEGSKA (reference sequence). Trimming took 3 bases from V and 5 from J; bases not matched to a gene: 17.

The V and J genes are TRBV6-2 or TRBV6-3 and TRBJ2-7, with D perhaps TRBD1 (6 bases). Between the trimmed V and J ends, which lost 2 bases and 4 bases, there was a span of 12 bases. Germline values: CDR1 MNHEY, CDR2 SVGEGT. This CDR3 has 14 amino acids. The CDR3, as DNA: TGTGCCAGCAGTTACGATACAGGGTGGTACGAGCAGTACTTC. Its translation is CASSYDTGWYEQYF.

The gene calls are TRBV28 and TRBJ1-6, with D hard to call. The germline CDR1 and CDR2 sequences are MDHEN and SYDVKM. V was clipped by 5 bases and J by 0 bases, with 8 bases between them. There are 15 residues in the CDR3. The CDR3 nucleotides are TGTGCCAGCAGTCCCCGGGGCTCCTATAATTCACCCCTCCACTTT. It encodes CASSPRGSYNSPLHF.

V and J are TRBV20-1 and TRBJ2-1; unclear D gene. V was shortened by 1 base and J by 8 bases, with 21 bases between the two germline ends. Germline V gene sequence: CDR1 DFQATT, CDR2 SNEGSKA (reference sequence). The CDR3 sequence is 16 residues long. The CDR3 is CSARAVFPAAPDEQFF. The CDR3 DNA sequence: TGCAGTGCTAGAGCCGTTTTCCCGGCGGCTCCCGATGAGCAGTTCTTC.

The V gene is TRBV28, the J gene TRBJ2-3; 12 positions agree with TRBD1. Germline V gene data show CDR1 as MDHEN and CDR2 as SYDVKM. This CDR3 region has 16 residues. V shed 5 bases and J 4 bases; nucleotides not matched to a gene: 7. The CDR3: CASSPGQGALSDTQYF. CDR3 DNA sequence: TGTGCCAGCAGTCCGGGACAGGGGGCATTGTCAGATACGCAGTATTTT. The full variable domain, with the rest looked up from reference TRBV28 and TRBJ2-3, is DVKVTQSSRYLVKRTGEKVFLECVQDMDHENMFWYRQDPGLGLRLIYFSYDVKMKEKGDIPEGYSVSREKKERFSLILESASTNQTSMYLCASSPGQGALSDTQYFGPGTRLTVL.

CDR3 in DNA: TGTGCCCCGACAGGAGTTACCGGGGAGCTGTTTTTT. This translates into CAPTGVTGELFF. The V and J genes are TRBV7-9 and TRBJ2-2; weak D call: TRBD1 (6 bases). CDR3 size: 12 residues. Trimming shortened V by 11 bases and J by 5 bases, and 12 bases separated the two germline ends. Per germline, CDR1 SEHNR and CDR2 FQNEAQ (reference sequence).

CDR3 in DNA: TGTGCCAGCAGCTTAGCGGGACAGGCGTACCAAGAGACCCAGTACTTC. This gives the protein CASSLAGQAYQETQYF. The chain combines TRBV7-9 with TRBJ2-5; 8 nucleotides agree with TRBD1. This CDR3 region has 16 residues. V shed 0 bases, J shed 0 bases, and the junction held 3 bases outside the gene matches. Germline V gene sequence: CDR1 SEHNR, CDR2 FQNEAQ (reference sequence).

The gene calls are TRBV9 and TRBJ1-1; D gene ambiguous. This CDR3 is 15 amino acids long. CDR1 SGDLS and CDR2 YYNGEE come from the germline V gene. V was shortened by 0 bases and J by 0 bases, with 9 bases between the two germline ends. Here the CDR3 DNA reads TGTGCCAGCAGCGTAGGTGACTGGATGAACACTGAAGCTTTCTTT. Protein: CASSVGDWMNTEAFF.

This clonotype was seen repeatedly, ten times or more. The V call is TRBV7-3, the J call TRBJ2-3; 8 nucleotides agree with TRBD2. This CDR3 is built from 15 residues. Germline CDR1 SGHTA, CDR2 FQGTGA. With V trimmed by 3 bases and J by 4 bases, 6 bases remained unmatched. The CDR3, as DNA: TGTGCCAGCAGCTTCCGGGGGGGCTTTTCAGATACGCAGTATTTT. The encoded protein is CASSFRGGFSDTQYF.

This clonotype turned up a few times. As DNA, the CDR3 is TGTGCCAGCACCCTGGGCCCATTCAGTGAAGCTTTCTTT. Amino acids: CASTLGPFSEAFF. The chain recombines TRBV27 with TRBJ1-1; no definite D call. Germline assignment: CDR1 MNHEY and CDR2 SMNVEV (reference sequence). V was trimmed by 7 bases and J by 7 bases, leaving 16 bases between them. The CDR3 has 13 residues.

This clonotype was observed a handful of times. The chain employs TRBV20-1 and TRBJ2-3; D ambiguous. This CDR3 has 13 residues. Trimming stripped 3 bases from V and 1 base from J, with 8 bases between. Germline assignment: CDR1 DFQATT and CDR2 SNEGSKA (reference sequence). CDR3 nucleotides: TGCAGTGCTAGTGGTGAGCGCACAGATACGCAGTATTTT. It translates to CSASGERTDTQYF.

The table lists this clonotype with a few counts. The rearrangement joins TRBV14 to TRBJ2-1; D not certain. Trimming left V 0 bases short and J 7 bases short, with 7 bases between. The CDR3 contains 13 residues. Germline-derived CDR1 and CDR2 are SGHDN and FVKESK. CDR3 in amino acids: CASSQDLVNEQFF. The CDR3 DNA follows: TGTGCCAGCAGCCAAGATCTAGTAAATGAGCAGTTCTTC. The full variable domain, rest sourced from reference TRBV14 and TRBJ2-1, is EAGVTQFPSHSVIEKGQTVTLRCDPISGHDNLYWYRRVMGKEIKFLLHFVKESKQDESGMPNNRFLAERTGGTYSTLKVQPAELEDSGVYFCASSQDLVNEQFFGPGTRLTVL.

This rearrangement joins TRBV3-1 to TRBJ1-1, with D possibly matching TRBD1 (6 bases). Trimming cost V 4 bases and J 4 bases, with 16 bases left between them. Germline CDR1 reads LGHDT; CDR2 reads YNNKEL (reference sequence). CDR3 size: 15 residues. The CDR3 DNA reads TGTGCCAGCAGCCGAGGGACACGCCCGATCACTGAAGCTTTCTTT. Translating it yields CASSRGTRPITEAFF.

The J gene is TRBJ1-2, the V gene TRBV29-1, with 7 bases aligning to TRBD1. This CDR3 is built from 13 residues. Unmatched junction bases numbered 7, after V lost 5 bases and J lost 4 bases. The V gene's germline CDR1 is SQVTM and CDR2 ANQGSEA. CDR3 DNA sequence: TGCAGCGTTTCGACAGGGTCTGGCTATGGCTACACCTTC. It is translated as CSVSTGSGYGYTF.

The chain is built from TRBV24-1 and TRBJ2-3; TRBD1 agrees at 10 bases. Germline CDR1 KGHDR, CDR2 SFDVKD. The CDR3 contains 14 residues. The V segment lost 5 bases and the J segment 6 bases; nucleotides outside the gene matches: 4. In nucleotides, the CDR3 is TGTGCCACCAGTGCCGGACAGGGGGTCGATACGCAGTATTTT. It yields the protein CATSAGQGVDTQYF.

The chain has TRBV12-3 or TRBV12-4 and TRBJ1-4; D gene unclear. Deletions cut 5 bases from V and 8 bases from J, with 15 bases between. The CDR3 is 14 amino acids. CDR3 coding DNA: TGTGCCAGCAGTCCAGCCCTCCCGAGGGAAAAACTGTTTTTT. This codes for CASSPALPREKLFF.

There are many counts of this clonotype. For the CDR3, the DNA is TGTGCCAGCAGTTGGGGCGGGGGGGGATCCTACAATGAGCAGTTCTTC. Protein product: CASSWGGGGSYNEQFF. This chain connects TRBV12-3 or TRBV12-4 to TRBJ2-1; 9 positions agree with TRBD2. Unmatched junction bases numbered 5, after V lost 4 bases and J lost 1 base. This CDR3 has 16 amino acids.

About this clonotype: A much larger clone lies a single base off, so this may be a read error. The chain uses TRBV7-2 and TRBJ1-2; D is ambiguous. Trimming took 6 bases from V and 7 from J, leaving 21 bases between them. The germline CDR1 and CDR2 sequences are SGHTA and FQGNSA. This CDR3 spans 15 amino acids. This CDR3 reads CASRSPNNAYFGYTF. The CDR3 bases are TGTGCCAGCAGATCTCCAAATAACGCGTACTTTGGCTACACCTTC. Full variable domain (missing parts from reference TRBV7-2 and TRBJ1-2): GAGVSQSPSNKVTEKGKDVELRCDPISGHTALYWYRQSLGQGLEFLIYFQGNSAPDKSGLPSDRFSAERTGGSVSTLTIQRTQQEDSAVYLCASRSPNNAYFGYTFGSGTRLTVV.

This clonotype was detected ten times or more. V gene TRBV9 combines with J gene TRBJ2-7, with no clear D. The V gene's germline CDR1 is SGDLS and CDR2 YYNGEE. With 7 bases removed from V and 3 bases from J, the gap between germline ends came to 5 bases. This CDR3 is 10 amino acids long. The DNA for the CDR3 is TGTGCCAGCGGCGACTACGAGCAGTACTTC. This translates into CASGDYEQYF.